This TCR beta chain was found in a study of graft-versus-host responses after intestinal transplantation. Study-wide background: Anti-thymocyte globulin induction, then tacrolimus and steroids for around three years, went to all recipients.

Study observations and caveats: Researchers found GvH clones in recipient marrow, and some showed up first in ileum or blood. Peak circulating GvH clone levels were associated with early post-transplant HvG declines. Subjects displaying graft-donor T cell macrochimerism possessed elevated graft-versus-host to host-versus-graft clonal ratios inside allografts.

Comment on this clone: Its specificity is not known.

Trimming removed 5 bases from V and 10 bases from J; junction bases left unmatched: 8. From germline, CDR1 is SQVTM and CDR2 ANQGSEA. The CDR3 loop spans 12 amino acids. Assay used: immunoSEQ multiplex PCR; TCRdb lists only in-frame clones, some missing. The sample records about 54,000 clones, about 90% being singletons. The rearrangement joins TRBV29-1 to TRBJ2-1; 7 bases agree with TRBD2. This sample comprised PBMCs, obtained nearly 670 days after intestinal transplant. This clonotype was obtained from a human patient who received an intestinal transplant, so some T cells may come from the graft donor. Here the CDR3 reads CSVRLAGSEQFF. CDR3 nucleotides: TGCAGCGTTCGACTAGCCGGGTCCGAGCAGTTCTTC.